This entry lists 2 T cell receptor beta chains sequenced from one sample in a study of T cells in Graves' hyperthyroidism and ophthalmopathy. Researchers amplified the TCR beta CDR3 regions from RNA transcripts. The TCR CDR3 was amplified in a first-round RT-PCR using the HTBI primer set. TCRdb re-analysed the multiplex PCR reads in MiXCR, keeping a single row per CDR3 protein. This repertoire shows hundreds of thousands of distinct CDR3 sequences, around 15% found once; its top ten account for roughly a tenth. Sequences were obtained from blood. The source of these receptors is a woman between 18 and 29 years old with Graves' hyperthyroidism.

The sample holds many counts of this clonotype. This sequence joins TRBV28 and TRBJ1-2, with no clear D. Trimming removed 4 bases from V and 8 bases from J, with 14 bases in between. The germline V gene encodes CDR1 MDHEN and CDR2 SYDVKM. CDR3 size: 13 residues. The CDR3 spells CASSWVRRAGYTF. As DNA, the CDR3 is TGTGCCAGCAGTTGGGTGCGAAGGGCGGGCTACACCTTC.

In its sample, this clonotype was seen many times. The rearrangement links TRBV2 to TRBJ1-2, with D hard to call. This CDR3 spans 15 amino acids. V was clipped by 5 bases and J by 0 bases, with 13 bases between them. Germline CDR1 is SNHLY and CDR2 is FYNNEI. CDR3 region: CASSLRFTANYGYTF. The DNA of the CDR3 is TGTGCCAGCAGTTTACGATTTACTGCTAACTATGGCTACACCTTC.